This T cell receptor (beta chain) is drawn from a study of T-cell memory formation after mild COVID-19. Study summary: Across donors, TCR clusters were largely donor specific.

Regarding this clonotype: No antigen is known for it.

In TCRdb, the 5' RACE reads were re-called with MiXCR into one record per CDR3 protein. The sample records 350,000 to 450,000 distinct CDR3 sequences, roughly 14% being singletons. The study, taken as a whole, reports: The main location of contracting CD4+ clones was CM and EM, and that of contracting CD8+ clones was EMRA. Among clones contracting day 15 to 85, CD4/CD8 was balanced, whereas later expanders leaned CD4+. Cross-reactive memory appears to have joined, as suggested by some responding clones showing up in pre-infection memory.

CDR1 is MRHNA and CDR2 is SNTAGT in the germline V gene. Trimming pared 2 bases from V and 6 bases from J, leaving 8 bases between. The CDR3 sequence is 13 residues long. This chain uses TRBV6-4 with TRBJ2-1, with D possibly matching TRBD1 (5 bases). The TCR comes from a man in his late teens or twenties who had mild COVID-19 (a few samples of this study predate the infection). Cell type and time point are not known. Source material: PBMCs or a T cell subset sorted from them (not recorded which). The CDR3 DNA sequence: TGTGCCAGCAGTGACCGACAGACCAATGAGCAGTTCTTC. Translating gives CASSDRQTNEQFF.